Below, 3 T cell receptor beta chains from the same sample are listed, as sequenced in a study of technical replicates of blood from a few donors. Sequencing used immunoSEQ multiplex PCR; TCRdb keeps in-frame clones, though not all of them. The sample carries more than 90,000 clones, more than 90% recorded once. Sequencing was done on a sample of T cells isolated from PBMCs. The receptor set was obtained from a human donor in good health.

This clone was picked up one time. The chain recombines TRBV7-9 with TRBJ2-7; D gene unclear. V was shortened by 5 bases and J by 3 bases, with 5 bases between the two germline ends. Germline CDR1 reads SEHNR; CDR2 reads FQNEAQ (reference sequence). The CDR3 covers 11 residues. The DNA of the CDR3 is TGTGCCAGCAGCCCCTTCTACGAGCAGTACTTC. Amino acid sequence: CASSPFYEQYF.

CDR3 sequence reads: CASSPWTGGYGYTF. For the CDR3, the DNA is TGTGCCAGCAGTCCTTGGACAGGGGGCTATGGCTACACCTTC. The chain links TRBV6-5 to TRBJ1-2; 10 bases agree with TRBD1. Looked up from germline, CDR1 is MNHEY and CDR2 is SVGAGI. J was trimmed by 4 bases and V by 5 bases; bases with no gene match: 4. The CDR3 is 14 residues long.

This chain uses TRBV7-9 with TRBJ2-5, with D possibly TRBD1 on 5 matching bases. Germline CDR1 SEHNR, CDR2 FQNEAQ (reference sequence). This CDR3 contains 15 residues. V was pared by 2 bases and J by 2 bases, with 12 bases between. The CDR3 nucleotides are TGTGCCAGCAGCTTAAGTGGGGCTATTCAAGAGACCCAGTACTTC. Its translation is CASSLSGAIQETQYF.